Listed below are T cell receptor beta chains from one sample, sequenced in a study of blood T cell repertoires in COVID-19. Clones were read by immunoSEQ multiplex PCR, and TCRdb kept only the in-frame ones, dropping some. The sample records under 300,000 clones, approximately 90% being singletons. Sequenced: peripheral blood. The receptors originated from a man aged 25-45 years who had recovered from COVID-19. The conserved cysteine and the conserved F or W are not part of the CDR3 here. Fields, in order: V gene, J gene, CDR3 protein.

v_gene: TRBV5-1; j_gene: TRBJ1-3; CDR3aa: ASSLNIHSGNTIY
v_gene: TRBV19; j_gene: TRBJ2-3; CDR3aa: ASSIQPGLALNTQY
v_gene: TRBV5-1; j_gene: TRBJ2-1; CDR3aa: ASSLVQGGEQF
v_gene: TRBV6-5; j_gene: TRBJ1-2; CDR3aa: ATIPTGRDGYT
v_gene: TRBV19; j_gene: TRBJ1-5; CDR3aa: ASRGNGNQPQH
v_gene: TRBV2; j_gene: TRBJ1-5; CDR3aa: ASKPLPNQPQH
v_gene: TRBV7-9; j_gene: TRBJ1-2; CDR3aa: ASSFGRGYGYT
v_gene: TRBV6-5; j_gene: TRBJ2-7; CDR3aa: ASSKTGTGYFEQY
v_gene: TRBV3-1/TRBV3-2; j_gene: TRBJ2-7; CDR3aa: ASSRTGVNYEQY
v_gene: TRBV6-6; j_gene: TRBJ2-3; CDR3aa: ASSPATRATQY
v_gene: TRBV20-1; j_gene: TRBJ2-7; CDR3aa: SASKGREQY
v_gene: TRBV19; j_gene: TRBJ1-5; CDR3aa: ASSMTGQGKPQH
v_gene: TRBV30; j_gene: TRBJ1-2; CDR3aa: AWSVRGYGYT
v_gene: TRBV18; j_gene: TRBJ2-1; CDR3aa: ASSPYRSSGSSKDEQF
v_gene: TRBV6-2/TRBV6-3; j_gene: TRBJ2-3; CDR3aa: ASSSPSVPGGRTDTQY
v_gene: TRBV29-1; j_gene: TRBJ2-3; CDR3aa: SVGPLKDTQY
v_gene: TRBV10-3; j_gene: TRBJ1-6; CDR3aa: ATGQGTLSSPLH
v_gene: TRBV19; j_gene: TRBJ2-5; CDR3aa: ASSISGEETQY
v_gene: TRBV5-1; j_gene: TRBJ2-6; CDR3aa: ASSYGLNSGANVLT
v_gene: TRBV19; j_gene: TRBJ1-3; CDR3aa: ASSFSSQAGNTIY
v_gene: TRBV19; j_gene: TRBJ1-5; CDR3aa: ASSLIGASSQPQH
v_gene: TRBV4-1; j_gene: TRBJ1-6; CDR3aa: ASSHTQQGTNSPLH
v_gene: TRBV7-9; j_gene: TRBJ2-5; CDR3aa: ASSFQGVGETQY
v_gene: TRBV27; j_gene: TRBJ1-5; CDR3aa: ASSPTGFYQPQH
v_gene: TRBV6-5; j_gene: TRBJ1-6; CDR3aa: ASSLQGRSDSPLH
v_gene: TRBV6-4; j_gene: TRBJ2-3; CDR3aa: ASSAFGGADTQY
v_gene: TRBV18; j_gene: TRBJ1-3; CDR3aa: ASYSQSSGNTIY
v_gene: TRBV7-7; j_gene: TRBJ2-2; CDR3aa: ASSDSGSYTGELF
v_gene: TRBV4-3; j_gene: TRBJ2-6; CDR3aa: ASSQEAGPGANVLT
v_gene: TRBV5-1; j_gene: TRBJ1-2; CDR3aa: ASSLEGQGPFGYT
v_gene: TRBV7-8; j_gene: TRBJ1-6; CDR3aa: ASSLGTLSSPLH
v_gene: TRBV12-5; j_gene: TRBJ2-1; CDR3aa: ASGTRDRIYNEQF
v_gene: TRBV7-7; j_gene: TRBJ2-1; CDR3aa: ASSHPGSRFSYNEQF
v_gene: TRBV11-2; j_gene: TRBJ1-4; CDR3aa: ASSYTGSHYEKLF
v_gene: TRBV18; j_gene: TRBJ2-3; CDR3aa: ASSPPSGGSDTQY
v_gene: TRBV5-1; j_gene: TRBJ1-1; CDR3aa: ASSLNGQGDTEAF
v_gene: TRBV18; j_gene: TRBJ2-1; CDR3aa: ASSPRSVNRGDNEQF
v_gene: TRBV9; j_gene: TRBJ2-5; CDR3aa: ASSVDSQGYETQY
v_gene: TRBV7-9; j_gene: TRBJ2-7; CDR3aa: ASTNLQDSYEQY
v_gene: TRBV24-1; j_gene: TRBJ2-3; CDR3aa: ATSDLETDSDTQY
v_gene: TRBV13; j_gene: TRBJ1-3; CDR3aa: ASSPPITGNTIY
v_gene: TRBV19; j_gene: TRBJ1-2; CDR3aa: ASSLPTGNNYGYT